This T cell receptor (beta chain) was recorded in a study of graft-versus-host responses after intestinal transplantation (dated by TCRdb to the early 2020s). Regarding the research as a whole: The transplants that recipients received were multivisceral, liver-intestinal, or isolated intestinal. Donor T cell macrochimerism was defined as a peak of at least 4% donor T cells among recipient peripheral blood mononuclear cells. Rather than going through the commercial service, samples from a few later patients were sequenced in-house on an Illumina MiSeq and processed with MiXCR. The cohort enrolled about two dozen intestinal transplant recipients including one retransplant, and a few patients lacking pretransplant specimens were excluded. All recipients received anti-thymocyte globulin induction followed by maintenance tacrolimus and steroids for approximately 3 years. To identify alloreactive clones, pre-transplant mixed lymphocyte reaction products were sequenced and compared with unstimulated pre-transplant donor and recipient T cells. Graft-versus-host and host-versus-graft alloreactive T cell clones were tracked in the graft, circulation and bone marrow after intestinal transplantation using bulk TCR-beta CDR3 sequencing.

Intraepithelial and lamina propria lymphocytes were isolated from graft specimens using dithiothreitol, EDTA incubations and collagenase D digestion. Bulk TCR-beta sequencing was performed on serial intestinal graft biopsy specimens collected as late as 600 days after transplant. The library was prepared using the immunoSEQ multiplex PCR assay. Adaptive Biotechnologies carried out high-throughput TCR-beta CDR3 sequencing of genomic DNA for most patients. Processing in the source paper ran as follows. TCR sequencing data for over 15 patients were retrieved from Adaptive's ImmunoSEQ software; three other patients were processed with MiXCR and VDJtools. CDR3 nucleotide sequences shared by donor and recipient were removed because the origin of these sequences could not be assigned. To count as alloreactive, a clone needed at least 2-fold expansion over unstimulated cells and a minimum CFSE-low frequency of 0.002% (template counts) or 0.001% (read counts). A clone was considered mappable if detected in the sequenced pre-transplant spleen, lymph node, or MLR CFSE-low populations of the donor or recipient. The cumulative frequency of alloreactive clones was calculated as a percentage of all sequences, weighted by copy number. The clones in this table, taken by TCRdb from immuneACCESS, are in-frame only. Not every clone is retained; where verified, under half of the shortfall comes from an unresolved V gene, and the cause of the rest is unknown. V, J and clone size are taken as reported in that table, and D and trimming were inferred from the DNA itself. The sample table holds about 9,600 clones, of which about 86% were seen once. Roughly 5.2% of the sample goes to the ten largest clones.

Remarks on this clone: No cognate antigen has been identified for it. The input lacks base qualities; no much larger clone sits a single base away.

Trimming takes 5 bases from V and 7 bases from J, and the germline ends sit 15 bases apart. For CDR1 and CDR2, the germline V gene (reference sequence) lists LNHDA and SQIVND. Including the terminal cysteine and phenylalanine, the CDR3 comprises 14 residues. The retained sequence is limited to the CDR3, 42 bases, with the frame set at the first base. What the study reported, not specific to this receptor: In patients with donor T cell macrochimerism, the allografts had high GvH to HvG T cell clonal ratios. Conclusions were limited by the relatively low number and heterogeneity of intestinal transplant patients. Peak levels of circulating GvH clones were associated with declines in HvG clones early after transplant. GvH clones were detected in recipient bone marrow, and some appeared earlier in ileal mucosa or blood, consistent with an intestinal mucosal origin.

This clonotype was obtained from a human patient who received an intestinal transplant, so some T cells may come from the graft donor. The sample was ileum tissue, taken almost 750 days after intestinal transplantation. The rearrangement joined TRBV19 to TRBJ1-3; the D gene identity is not certain. The nucleotides read TGTGCCAGTAGTGCCTCCACTTATAGGAACACCATATATTTT. This translates into CASSASTYRNTIYF.